Each of the 9 T cell receptor beta chains below was sequenced from the same sample in a study of identical twins. TCRdb passed the 5' RACE reads through MiXCR, listing each CDR3 protein once. Seen here are about 340,000 distinct CDR3 sequences, approximately 10% observed once, and the top ten hold under 9.5%. The sample was naive T cells sorted from blood. Receptors were obtained from a woman aged 50 to 65 in good health.

The rearrangement uses TRBV12-3 or TRBV12-4 and TRBJ2-3; D possibly corresponds to TRBD1 (7 bases). The CDR3 runs to 16 residues. Trimming removed 5 bases at V and 4 bases at J, with 19 bases between. In DNA form, the CDR3 reads TGTGCCAGCAGTCGCGGGACAGCATTGGGCCCAGATACGCAGTATTTT. Amino acids: CASSRGTALGPDTQYF.

CDR3 in DNA: TGCGCCAGCCTCCCGGGACAGGGGTTAGCGAGCAATGAGCAGTTCTTC. Translating gives CASLPGQGLASNEQFF. This rearrangement joins TRBV5-1 to TRBJ2-1; the match to TRBD1 covers 10 bases. V was clipped by 7 bases and J by 6 bases; unmatched bases: 13. Germline V gene sequence: CDR1 SGHRS, CDR2 YFSETQ. The CDR3 covers 16 residues.

V is TRBV3-1 and J is TRBJ1-1; perhaps TRBD1 as D (6 bases). The CDR3 runs to 14 residues. CDR1 is LGHDT and CDR2 is YNNKEL in the germline V gene (reference sequence). Trimming removed 4 bases from V and 0 bases from J, with 9 bases in between. The DNA for the CDR3 is TGTGCCAGCAGCCCAGGGGCCATGAACACTGAAGCTTTCTTT. This translates into CASSPGAMNTEAFF.

The chain couples TRBV5-1 to TRBJ2-3; 9 bases match TRBD2. The germline gives CDR1 SGHRS, CDR2 YFSETQ. The CDR3 spans 14 residues. J was trimmed by 2 bases and V by 7 bases; bases with no gene match: 5. The CDR3 sequence: CASSAGGNTDTQYF. CDR3 DNA: TGCGCCAGCTCGGCGGGAGGGAACACAGATACGCAGTATTTT.

The rearrangement links TRBV11-3 to TRBJ2-1; 8 bases match TRBD2. This CDR3 region has 13 residues. Germline V CDR1 and CDR2: SGHNT, YENEEA. V was pared by 5 bases and J by 6 bases, with 3 bases of the junction left unmatched. The chain's CDR3 is CASSTGLVNEQFF. The CDR3 region has the DNA TGTGCCAGCAGCACGGGACTAGTCAATGAGCAGTTCTTC.

This clonotype occurred many times. The chain carries TRBV6-1 and TRBJ2-1; 7 bases are a match to TRBD2. CDR1 MNHNS and CDR2 SASEGT come from the germline V gene. The CDR3 covers 14 residues. V gave up 6 bases and J gave up 8 bases; unmatched junction bases: 10. In nucleotides, the CDR3 is TGTGCCAGCAGGGTCCAGCGGGGCCTTTATGAGCAGTTCTTC. As protein: CASRVQRGLYEQFF.

This clonotype was counted ten times or more. CDR3 loop: CASSLGLPDTQYF. The CDR3 nucleotides read TGTGCCAGCAGCTTAGGTCTCCCAGATACGCAGTATTTT. The rearrangement uses TRBV11-3 and TRBJ2-3; D is unclear. The CDR3 has 13 residues. Germline assignment: CDR1 SGHNT and CDR2 YENEEA. The V and J ends lost 1 base and 4 bases respectively, with 6 bases between them.

V usage is TRBV9 and J usage is TRBJ1-1; TRBD1 matches 9 bases. V shed 3 bases and J 5 bases; nucleotides not matched to a gene: 20. CDR3 size: 19 residues. Germline CDR1 SGDLS, CDR2 YYNGEE. CDR3 protein: CASSAVGTGLGRSGTEAFF. The CDR3 nucleotides read TGTGCCAGCAGCGCAGTCGGGACAGGGCTAGGGAGGTCGGGGACTGAAGCTTTCTTT.

This clonotype came up many times. The CDR3 DNA sequence: TGTGCCAGTCGTACTAGCGGGAGGGGGAATGAGCAGTTCTTC. Protein sequence: CASRTSGRGNEQFF. The rearrangement joins TRBV2 to TRBJ2-1; TRBD2 matches at 13 bases. There are 14 residues in the CDR3. Losses at the gene ends were 9 bases for V and 7 bases for J; bases not matched to a gene: 6. Germline V gene sequence: CDR1 SNHLY, CDR2 FYNNEI.